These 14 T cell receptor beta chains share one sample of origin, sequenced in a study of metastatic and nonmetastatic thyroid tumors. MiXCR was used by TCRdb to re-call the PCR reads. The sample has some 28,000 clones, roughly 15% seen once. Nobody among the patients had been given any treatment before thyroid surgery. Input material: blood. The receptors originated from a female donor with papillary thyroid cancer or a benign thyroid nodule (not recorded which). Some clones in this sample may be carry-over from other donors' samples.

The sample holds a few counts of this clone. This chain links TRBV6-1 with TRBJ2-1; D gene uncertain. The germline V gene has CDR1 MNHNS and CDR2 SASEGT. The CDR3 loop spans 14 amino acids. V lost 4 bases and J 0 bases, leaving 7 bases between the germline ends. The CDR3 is CASSVQSSYNEQFF. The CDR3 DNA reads TGTGCCAGCAGTGTACAAAGCTCCTACAATGAGCAGTTCTTC.

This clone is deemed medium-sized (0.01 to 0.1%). CDR3 coding DNA: TGTGCCAGCAGGCGAACCTATAGGGGTAACAGGGGCACTGAAGCTTTCTTT. This encodes CASRRTYRGNRGTEAFF. This sequence joins TRBV6-1 and TRBJ1-1; TRBD1 agrees at 7 bases. Per germline, CDR1 MNHNS and CDR2 SASEGT. V trimming: 6 bases; J trimming: 4 bases; junction bases outside the gene matches: 17. This CDR3 comprises 17 residues.

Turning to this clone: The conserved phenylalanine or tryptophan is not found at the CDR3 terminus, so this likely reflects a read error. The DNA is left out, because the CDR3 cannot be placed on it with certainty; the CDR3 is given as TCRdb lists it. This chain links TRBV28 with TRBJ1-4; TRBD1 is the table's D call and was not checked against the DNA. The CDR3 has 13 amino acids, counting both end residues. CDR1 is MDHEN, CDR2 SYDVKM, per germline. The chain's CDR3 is CASTTNRGEKLLL.

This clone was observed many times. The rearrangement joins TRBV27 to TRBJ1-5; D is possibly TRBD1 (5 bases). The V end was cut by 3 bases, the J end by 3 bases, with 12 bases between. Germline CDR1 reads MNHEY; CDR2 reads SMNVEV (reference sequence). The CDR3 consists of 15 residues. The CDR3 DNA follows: TGTGCCAGCAGTTTGGGGGGAGGCAACAATCAGCCCCAGCATTTT. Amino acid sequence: CASSLGGGNNQPQHF.

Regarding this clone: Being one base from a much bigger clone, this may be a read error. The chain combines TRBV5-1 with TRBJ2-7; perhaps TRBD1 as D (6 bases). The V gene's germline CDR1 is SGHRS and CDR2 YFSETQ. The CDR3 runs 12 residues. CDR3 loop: CASSPTGYEHYF. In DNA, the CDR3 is TGCGCCAGCAGTCCGACAGGCTACGAGCATTACTTC.

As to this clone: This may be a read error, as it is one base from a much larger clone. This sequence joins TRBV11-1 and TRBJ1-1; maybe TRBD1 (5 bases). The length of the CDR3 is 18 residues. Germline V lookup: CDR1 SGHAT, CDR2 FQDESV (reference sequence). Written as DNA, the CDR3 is TGTGCCATCAGCCCCCGCGAAGGATATGACAGTCTATGGACTGAAGCTTTCTTT. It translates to CAISPREGYDSLWTEAFF.

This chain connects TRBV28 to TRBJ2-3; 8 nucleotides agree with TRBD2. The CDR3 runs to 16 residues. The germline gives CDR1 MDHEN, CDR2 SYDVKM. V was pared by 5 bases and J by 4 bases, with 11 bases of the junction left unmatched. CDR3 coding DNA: TGTGCCAGCAGTACCCGGACTAGCTGGATCCCAGATACGCAGTATTTT. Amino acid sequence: CASSTRTSWIPDTQYF.

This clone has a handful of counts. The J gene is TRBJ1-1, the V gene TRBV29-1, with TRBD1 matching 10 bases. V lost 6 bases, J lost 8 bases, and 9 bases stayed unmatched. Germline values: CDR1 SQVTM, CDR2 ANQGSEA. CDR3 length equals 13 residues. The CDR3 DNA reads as TGCAGCGTGAAGACCCTGGGACAGGGGGAAGCTTTCTTT. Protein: CSVKTLGQGEAFF.

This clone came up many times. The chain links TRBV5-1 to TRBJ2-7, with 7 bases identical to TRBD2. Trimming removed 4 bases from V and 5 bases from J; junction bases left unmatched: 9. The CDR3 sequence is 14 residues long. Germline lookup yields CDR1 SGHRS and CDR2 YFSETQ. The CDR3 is CASSPMGGAHEQYF. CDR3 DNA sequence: TGCGCCAGCAGCCCCATGGGAGGGGCTCACGAGCAGTACTTC.

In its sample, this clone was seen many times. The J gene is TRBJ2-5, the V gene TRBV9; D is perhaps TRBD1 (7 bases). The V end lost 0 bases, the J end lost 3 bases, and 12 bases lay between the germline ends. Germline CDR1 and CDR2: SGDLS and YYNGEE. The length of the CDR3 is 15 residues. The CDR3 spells CASSVAGGTEETQYF. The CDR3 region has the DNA TGTGCCAGCAGCGTAGCTGGAGGGACAGAAGAGACCCAGTACTTC.

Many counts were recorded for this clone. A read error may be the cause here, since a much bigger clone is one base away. The CDR3 DNA follows: TGTGCCAGCAGTGAATACTGGCTCCCTAATGAAAAACTGTTTTTT. This encodes CASSEYWLPNEKLFF. The V call is TRBV6-1, the J call TRBJ1-4; D call uncertain. This CDR3 region has 15 residues. Per the germline V gene, CDR1 is MNHNS and CDR2 is SASEGT. Trimming left V 2 bases short and J 3 bases short, with 10 bases between.

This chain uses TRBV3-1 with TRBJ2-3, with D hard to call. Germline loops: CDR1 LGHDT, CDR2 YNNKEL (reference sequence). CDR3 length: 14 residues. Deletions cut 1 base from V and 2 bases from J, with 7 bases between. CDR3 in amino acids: CASSQGLYTDTQYF. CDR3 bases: TGTGCCAGCAGCCAAGGCCTCTACACAGATACGCAGTATTTT.

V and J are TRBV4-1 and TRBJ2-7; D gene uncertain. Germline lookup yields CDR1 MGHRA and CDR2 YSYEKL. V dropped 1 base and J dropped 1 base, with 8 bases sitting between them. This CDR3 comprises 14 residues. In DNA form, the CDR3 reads TGCGCCAGCAGCCAAGCCGTCCGATCCTACGAGCAGTACTTC. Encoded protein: CASSQAVRSYEQYF.

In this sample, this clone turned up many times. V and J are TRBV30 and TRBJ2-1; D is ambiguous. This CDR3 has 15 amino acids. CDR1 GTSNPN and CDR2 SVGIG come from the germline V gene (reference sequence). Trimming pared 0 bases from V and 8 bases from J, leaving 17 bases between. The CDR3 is CAWSVGLSHRDEQFF. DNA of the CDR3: TGTGCCTGGAGTGTAGGGCTCTCTCATCGGGATGAGCAGTTCTTC. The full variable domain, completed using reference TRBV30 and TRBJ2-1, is SQTIHQWPATLVQPVGSPLSLECTVEGTSNPNLYWYRQAAGRGLQLLFYSVGIGQISSEVPQNLSASRPQDRQFILSSKKLLLSDSGFYLCAWSVGLSHRDEQFFGPGTRLTVL.